This TCR beta chain was identified during a study of blood T cell repertoires in COVID-19. Study at large: The study drew acute and convalescent COVID-19 samples from the United States, Italy and Spain. From T cells, B-cell-depleted T cells, or PBMCs came the material, which was cDNA or gDNA.

Per the original methods: Estimation of nucleated cell counts was performed using reference gene primer amplification. The data were produced by immunoSEQ multiplex PCR, yet TCRdb's version contains in-frame clones alone and is incomplete. V and J calls and clone size come straight from that table; D and trimming were deduced from the DNA. In the table there are tens of thousands of clones, approximately 92% of which are singletons. Looked up from germline, CDR1 is SNHLY and CDR2 is FYNNEI. The CDR3 runs 11 residues. Deletions cut 10 bases from V and 9 bases from J, with 13 bases between. The sample was peripheral blood. This sequence was found in a woman aged 60-70 years with active COVID-19. The V gene is TRBV2, the J gene TRBJ1-5; no clear D. As DNA, the CDR3 is TGTGCCACTCCTAACGGTCCGCCCCAGCATTTT. Its protein is CATPNGPPQHF.